This T cell receptor (beta chain) was sequenced during a study of OX40 agonist ivuxolimab in advanced cancers. Overall study: Partial responses, seen in three patients, involved one hepatocellular carcinoma and two cutaneous melanomas.

As for this clone: No antigen is known for it.

Study results and caveats: Relatively little clonal expansion, among the lowest observed, appeared in partial responders at 0.1-3.0 mg/kg.

Sequencing was performed with immunoSEQ multiplex PCR; in TCRdb, only in-frame clones are kept and a portion is missing. In the table there are 50,000 or so clones, more than 80% of which are singletons. Germline assignment: CDR1 SGHNT and CDR2 YENEEA. The V gene lost 1 base and the J gene lost 0 bases, with 6 bases spanning the gap. This CDR3 has 14 residues. The chain carries TRBV11-3 and TRBJ2-5, with D uncertain. The receptor comes from an adult with an advanced solid tumor such as melanoma, head and neck, liver or kidney cancer. Sequences were derived from CD4+ or CD8+ T cells sorted from blood, sampled in a trial of the OX40 agonist ivuxolimab. The DNA for the CDR3 is TGTGCCAGCAGCTTAGGGGGAAACCAAGAGACCCAGTACTTC. Translated, it gives CASSLGGNQETQYF.